A selection of T cell receptor beta chains follows, all from one sample in a study of blood T cell repertoires in COVID-19. TCRdb's table, derived via immunoSEQ multiplex PCR, lists solely in-frame clones and lacks some. This table has approximately 74,000 clones, over 80% appearing once. The specimen was peripheral blood. These receptors all come from a man older than 75 with active or convalescent COVID-19. CDR3s include the opening cysteine and the closing phenylalanine or tryptophan. The order of the fields is D gene, J gene, clone size, V gene, CDR3 protein, CDR3 DNA. D genes are given only for firm matches. For some rows the clone size is stated as once, few or many, or as a class when expanded; others skip it.

D gene: TRBD1; J gene: TRBJ2-7; clone size: .; V gene: TRBV4-1; CDR3 protein: CASSQGDSLDEQYF; CDR3 DNA: TGCGCCAGCAGCCAAGGGGACAGCTTGGACGAGCAGTACTTC
D gene: .; J gene: TRBJ2-3; clone size: .; V gene: TRBV5-1; CDR3 protein: CASSLAGTDTQYF; CDR3 DNA: TGCGCCAGCAGCTTGGCCGGGACAGATACGCAGTATTTT
D gene: TRBD1; J gene: TRBJ2-5; clone size: .; V gene: TRBV5-1; CDR3 protein: CASSLDLAGGETQYF; CDR3 DNA: TGCGCCAGCAGCTTGGATTTGGCAGGGGGAGAGACCCAGTACTTC
D gene: .; J gene: TRBJ2-3; clone size: .; V gene: TRBV7-9; CDR3 protein: CASSSGLGTDTQYF; CDR3 DNA: TGTGCCAGCAGCTCGGGACTGGGCACAGATACGCAGTATTTT
D gene: TRBD1; J gene: TRBJ1-1; clone size: few; V gene: TRBV15; CDR3 protein: CATSSDRVNTEAFF; CDR3 DNA: TGTGCCACCAGCAGCGACAGGGTGAACACTGAAGCTTTCTTT
D gene: .; J gene: TRBJ2-1; clone size: .; V gene: TRBV2; CDR3 protein: CANRDNSYNEQFF; CDR3 DNA: TGTGCCAACCGGGACAACTCTTACAATGAGCAGTTCTTC
D gene: TRBD1; J gene: TRBJ1-1; clone size: .; V gene: TRBV5-1; CDR3 protein: CASSLLTGGNTEAFF; CDR3 DNA: TGCGCCAGCAGCTTACTAACAGGGGGAAACACTGAAGCTTTCTTT
D gene: .; J gene: TRBJ1-5; clone size: .; V gene: TRBV2; CDR3 protein: CASSGETNQPQHF; CDR3 DNA: TGTGCCAGCAGTGGGGAGACCAATCAGCCCCAGCATTTT
D gene: TRBD2; J gene: TRBJ2-3; clone size: once; V gene: TRBV10-2; CDR3 protein: CASSGGLAGGLDTQYF; CDR3 DNA: TGCGCCAGCAGTGGCGGACTAGCGGGAGGTCTAGATACGCAGTATTTT
D gene: .; J gene: TRBJ2-5; clone size: .; V gene: TRBV30; CDR3 protein: CAWSVRAGRAETQYF; CDR3 DNA: TGTGCCTGGAGTGTACGTGCGGGACGGGCGGAGACCCAGTACTTC
D gene: TRBD1; J gene: TRBJ1-4; clone size: .; V gene: TRBV5-4; CDR3 protein: CASSAGTEPEKLFF; CDR3 DNA: TGTGCCAGCAGCGCGGGGACAGAGCCTGAAAAACTGTTTTTT
D gene: .; J gene: TRBJ2-7; clone size: .; V gene: TRBV5-1; CDR3 protein: CASSLAGKGEQYF; CDR3 DNA: TGCGCCAGCAGCTTGGCAGGGAAGGGCGAGCAGTACTTC
D gene: TRBD1; J gene: TRBJ2-5; clone size: .; V gene: TRBV7-9; CDR3 protein: CASSQGVQETQYF; CDR3 DNA: TGTGCCAGCAGCCAGGGGGTCCAAGAGACCCAGTACTTC
D gene: TRBD1; J gene: TRBJ1-5; clone size: .; V gene: TRBV5-4; CDR3 protein: CASSADRGNQPQHF; CDR3 DNA: TGTGCCAGCAGCGCGGACAGGGGCAATCAGCCCCAGCATTTT
D gene: TRBD1; J gene: TRBJ2-7; clone size: .; V gene: TRBV5-5; CDR3 protein: CASRPGQGVYEQYF; CDR3 DNA: TGTGCCAGCAGGCCGGGACAGGGGGTCTACGAGCAGTACTTC
D gene: TRBD2; J gene: TRBJ2-3; clone size: .; V gene: TRBV19; CDR3 protein: CASSISASGRISTDTQYF; CDR3 DNA: TGTGCCAGTAGTATCTCGGCTAGCGGGAGGATAAGCACAGATACGCAGTATTTT
D gene: TRBD1; J gene: TRBJ1-6; clone size: .; V gene: TRBV7-2; CDR3 protein: CASSLLGQGNSPLHF; CDR3 DNA: TGTGCCAGCAGCTTGTTGGGACAGGGAAATTCACCCCTCCACTTT
D gene: .; J gene: TRBJ2-1; clone size: .; V gene: TRBV28; CDR3 protein: CASRLGGASGTNEQFF; CDR3 DNA: TGTGCCAGCAGACTGGGGGGGGCTAGTGGGACCAATGAGCAGTTCTTC
D gene: TRBD1; J gene: TRBJ1-3; clone size: .; V gene: TRBV29-1; CDR3 protein: CSVEVGTDPRSGNTIYF; CDR3 DNA: TGCAGCGTTGAAGTTGGGACAGACCCCCGCTCTGGAAACACCATATATTTT
D gene: TRBD2; J gene: TRBJ2-5; clone size: few; V gene: TRBV3-1/TRBV3-2; CDR3 protein: CASHSGYQETQYF; CDR3 DNA: TGTGCCAGCCATAGCGGGTACCAAGAGACCCAGTACTTC
D gene: TRBD2; J gene: TRBJ2-5; clone size: .; V gene: TRBV6-6; CDR3 protein: CASSKLAVSQETQYF; CDR3 DNA: TGTGCCAGCAGCAAACTAGCGGTTAGCCAAGAGACCCAGTACTTC
D gene: .; J gene: TRBJ2-1; clone size: once; V gene: TRBV9; CDR3 protein: CASSARHPSRSYNEQFF; CDR3 DNA: TGTGCCAGCAGCGCCCGACACCCTAGCAGATCCTACAATGAGCAGTTCTTC
D gene: .; J gene: TRBJ2-6; clone size: .; V gene: TRBV10-3; CDR3 protein: CAIAGESSGANVLTF; CDR3 DNA: TGTGCCATCGCGGGTGAGTCATCTGGGGCCAACGTCCTGACTTTC
D gene: .; J gene: TRBJ2-1; clone size: .; V gene: TRBV19; CDR3 protein: CASSIFGGEQFF; CDR3 DNA: TGTGCCAGTAGTATATTCGGAGGTGAGCAGTTCTTC
D gene: TRBD2; J gene: TRBJ2-3; clone size: .; V gene: TRBV6-2/TRBV6-3; CDR3 protein: CASSLKERGLSTDTQYF; CDR3 DNA: TGTGCCAGCAGTTTAAAGGAGCGGGGTCTTAGCACAGATACGCAGTATTTT
D gene: .; J gene: TRBJ2-1; clone size: once; V gene: TRBV7-9; CDR3 protein: CASSPGTNNEQFF; CDR3 DNA: TGTGCCAGCAGCCCCGGGACAAATAATGAGCAGTTCTTC
D gene: .; J gene: TRBJ2-2; clone size: .; V gene: TRBV28; CDR3 protein: CASSGVTRATGELFF; CDR3 DNA: TGTGCCAGCAGTGGAGTGACTAGAGCCACCGGGGAGCTGTTTTTT
D gene: .; J gene: TRBJ2-7; clone size: .; V gene: TRBV5-1; CDR3 protein: CASSVGAGSYEQYF; CDR3 DNA: TGCGCCAGCAGCGTGGGGGCGGGCTCCTACGAGCAGTACTTC
D gene: TRBD1; J gene: TRBJ1-6; clone size: .; V gene: TRBV4-2; CDR3 protein: CASSPLGQAGSPPLHF; CDR3 DNA: TGTGCCAGCAGCCCTTTGGGACAGGCCGGGAGCCCACCCCTCCACTTT
D gene: .; J gene: TRBJ2-4; clone size: .; V gene: TRBV10-3; CDR3 protein: CAISDPAGKNIQYF; CDR3 DNA: TGTGCCATCAGTGATCCGGCGGGCAAAAACATTCAGTACTTC
D gene: TRBD1; J gene: TRBJ1-6; clone size: .; V gene: TRBV28; CDR3 protein: CASSPGQGNSPLHF; CDR3 DNA: TGTGCCAGCAGCCCTGGACAGGGTAATTCACCCCTCCACTTT
D gene: .; J gene: TRBJ2-7; clone size: .; V gene: TRBV5-1; CDR3 protein: CASSLDPGSFGEQYF; CDR3 DNA: TGCGCCAGCAGCTTGGATCCGGGTTCCTTTGGCGAGCAGTACTTC
D gene: TRBD1; J gene: TRBJ2-7; clone size: once; V gene: TRBV6-5; CDR3 protein: CASSYRTGASYEQYF; CDR3 DNA: TGTGCCAGCAGTTACCGGACAGGGGCTAGCTACGAGCAGTACTTC
D gene: TRBD2; J gene: TRBJ2-3; clone size: .; V gene: TRBV12-3/TRBV12-4; CDR3 protein: CASSPGLKDTQYF; CDR3 DNA: TGTGCCAGCAGTCCGGGACTAAAAGATACGCAGTATTTT
D gene: TRBD1; J gene: TRBJ2-2; clone size: few; V gene: TRBV4-2; CDR3 protein: CASSHLPGQVTHRELFF; CDR3 DNA: TGTGCCAGCAGCCACCTACCGGGACAGGTAACGCACCGGGAGCTGTTTTTT
D gene: TRBD2; J gene: TRBJ2-1; clone size: .; V gene: TRBV5-1; CDR3 protein: CASSRTSGRASRVFF; CDR3 DNA: TGCGCCAGCAGCCGGACTAGCGGGAGGGCCTCTAGGGTGTTCTTC
D gene: .; J gene: TRBJ2-1; clone size: .; V gene: TRBV27; CDR3 protein: CASSPSGAANIYNEQFF; CDR3 DNA: TGTGCCAGCAGTCCTTCGGGAGCGGCCAATATCTACAATGAGCAGTTCTTC